This T cell receptor (beta chain) emerged from a study of blood T cell repertoires in COVID-19. Cohorts were based on clinical histories the participants reported. Generated by immunoSEQ multiplex PCR, the TCRdb table keeps only in-frame clones and is missing some. The table has approximately 360,000 clones, roughly 90% seen once. This CDR3 is 15 amino acids long. Per germline, CDR1 WSHSY and CDR2 SAAADI. V was pared by 3 bases and J by 10 bases, with 9 bases of the junction left unmatched. The sequencing sample was made of PBMCs or T cells enriched from blood (not recorded which). The chain is built from TRBV10-2 and TRBJ1-6; 7 positions match TRBD1. This TCR came from a woman aged 25 to 39 with acute COVID-19. Written as DNA, the CDR3 is TGCGCCAGCAGTGACCCCGCAGGGGGAAGATCACCCCTCCACTTT. It specifies CASSDPAGGRSPLHF.